What follows are 24 T cell receptor beta chains derived from one specimen sequenced in a study of a mutant IDH1 vaccine in newly diagnosed glioma. These receptors have no known antigen. Time point specified: week 5, during vaccination. Topical imiquimod accompanied each vaccine dose, which consisted of 300 ug of mutant IDH1 20-mer peptide. Profiling relied on immunoSEQ multiplex PCR, and the TCRdb table lists in-frame clones only, not all of them. The sample includes about 51,000 clones, around 80% of them seen just once. This specimen consisted of PBMCs, obtained from a glioma patient whose treatment included an IDH1 peptide vaccine. All receptors come from a man in his forties or fifties with glioma.

V usage is TRBV15 and J usage is TRBJ1-2; the D gene is possibly TRBD1 (5 bases). The CDR3 has 14 residues. V lost 0 bases, J lost 8 bases, and 13 bases lay in between. Germline V gene data show CDR1 as LNHNV and CDR2 as YYDKDF (reference sequence). CDR3 in amino acids: CATSRDGGDWGYTF. The CDR3 coding sequence is TGTGCCACCAGCAGAGATGGAGGGGATTGGGGCTACACCTTC.

This chain links TRBV6-1 with TRBJ2-1; the match to TRBD2 covers 11 bases. The germline gives CDR1 MNHNS, CDR2 SASEGT. V was clipped by 5 bases and J by 8 bases; unmatched bases: 8. The CDR3 extends over 15 amino acids. CDR3 sequence (DNA): TGTGCCAGCAGTTTAGCGGGGGGGACCAGCGATGAGCAGTTCTTC. Amino acids: CASSLAGGTSDEQFF.

The CDR3 reads CASSQEFDDYNEQFF. For the CDR3, the DNA is TGTGCCAGCAGCCAAGAATTTGACGACTACAATGAGCAGTTCTTC. The chain recombines TRBV4-2 with TRBJ2-1, with D uncertain. Germline V gives CDR1 LGHNA, CDR2 YNFKEQ. The CDR3 contains 15 residues. V lost 0 bases to trimming and J lost 3 bases, with 9 bases between them.

This chain joins TRBV2 and TRBJ2-7; tentatively, D is TRBD1 or TRBD2 (5 bases each). V was cut by 4 bases and J by 5 bases, with 12 bases left in between. Germline CDR1 reads SNHLY; CDR2 reads FYNNEI. The CDR3 covers 13 residues. The CDR3 loop is CASSVVRENEQYF. CDR3 nucleotide sequence: TGTGCCAGCAGTGTGGTCAGGGAGAACGAGCAGTACTTC.

J is TRBJ2-1 and V is TRBV6-5, with TRBD2 matching 7 bases. The germline V gene encodes CDR1 MNHEY and CDR2 SVGAGI. This CDR3 contains 13 residues. Losses at the gene ends were 7 bases for V and 6 bases for J; bases not matched to a gene: 6. DNA of the CDR3: TGTGCCAGCACCCTGACTAGCAGCAATGAGCAGTTCTTC. This translates into CASTLTSSNEQFF.

The gene calls are TRBV4-2 and TRBJ1-4; TRBD1 aligns across 7 bases. The germline V gene has CDR1 LGHNA and CDR2 YNFKEQ. The CDR3 covers 15 residues. The ends lost 4 bases at V and 8 bases at J; junction bases unmatched: 10. The CDR3 nucleotides read TGTGCCAGCAGCCTAAATACAGGGGTCGGGGAAAAACTGTTTTTT. It yields the protein CASSLNTGVGEKLFF.

To note about this clone: Its ends do not fully match the called genes, so a read error is possible. The V and J genes are TRBV7-2 and TRBJ1-3, with D perhaps TRBD1 (6 bases). CDR1 and CDR2 from the germline V gene are SGHTA and FQGNSA. This CDR3 is built from 13 residues. The CDR3 reads CASSLSWGGTLGF. CDR3 nucleotide sequence: TGTGCCAGCAGCTTATCCTGGGGGGGGACACTGGGTTTT.

The genes are TRBV5-1 and TRBJ2-2, with 8 bases aligning to TRBD1. This CDR3 is 16 amino acids long. The germline V gene encodes CDR1 SGHRS and CDR2 YFSETQ. V dropped 4 bases and J dropped 1; count of bases not matched to a gene: 6. DNA for the CDR3: TGCGCCAGCAGCGAGAACGGACAGGGGAACACCGGGGAGCTGTTTTTT. Encoded protein: CASSENGQGNTGELFF.

V usage is TRBV6-6 and J usage is TRBJ2-1, with D tentatively TRBD1 or TRBD2 (5 bases each). V lost 4 bases and J lost 9, with 19 bases in between. Germline CDR1 and CDR2: MNHNY and SVGAGI (reference sequence). This CDR3 region has 15 residues. The CDR3 region is CASSSLGTGNGEQFF. The DNA of the CDR3 is TGTGCCAGCAGTTCGCTCGGGACCGGCAATGGTGAGCAGTTCTTC.

This chain uses TRBV7-2 with TRBJ2-7, with D perhaps TRBD1 (6 bases). V gave up 9 bases and J gave up 0 bases, with 15 bases separating them. Germline loops: CDR1 SGHTA, CDR2 FQGNSA. The CDR3 extends over 14 amino acids. The CDR3, as DNA: TGTGCCAGTACTGAGGGGGTCCCCTCCTACGAGCAGTACTTC. Its translation: CASTEGVPSYEQYF. The complete variable domain, with remaining parts taken from reference TRBV7-2 and TRBJ2-7, reads GAGVSQSPSNKVTEKGKDVELRCDPISGHTALYWYRQSLGQGLEFLIYFQGNSAPDKSGLPSDRFSAERTGGSVSTLTIQRTQQEDSAVYLCASTEGVPSYEQYFGPGTRLTVT.

The chain couples TRBV19 to TRBJ2-1; D is unclear. Trimming removed 1 base at V and 8 bases at J, with 12 bases between. Germline V lookup: CDR1 LNHDA, CDR2 SQIVND (reference sequence). The CDR3 is 14 residues long. For the CDR3, the DNA is TGTGCCAGTAGTATAGTAGGCGCCAGTGATGAGCAGTTCTTC. It yields the protein CASSIVGASDEQFF.

The rearrangement links TRBV9 to TRBJ1-2, with D unresolved. The CDR3 runs to 14 residues. The V and J ends lost 4 bases and 3 bases respectively, with 13 bases between them. Germline assignment: CDR1 SGDLS and CDR2 YYNGEE. This CDR3 reads CASSPMDGYYGYTF. CDR3 bases: TGTGCCAGCAGCCCTATGGACGGGTACTATGGCTACACCTTC.

The rearrangement links TRBV5-6 to TRBJ1-1; 7 bases agree with TRBD1. Germline CDR1 is SGHDT and CDR2 is YYEEEE. V shed 1 base, J shed 5 bases, and the junction held 11 bases outside the gene matches. This CDR3 is 16 amino acids long. CDR3 sequence (DNA): TGTGCCAGCAGCTTGCAAAGGGGGCGGATGGGGACTGAAGCTTTCTTT. Protein product: CASSLQRGRMGTEAFF.

The chain combines TRBV4-2 with TRBJ1-3, with a possible D match to TRBD1 (5 bases). The V end was cut by 2 bases, the J end by 5 bases, with 13 bases between. Per the germline V gene, CDR1 is LGHNA and CDR2 is YNFKEQ. This CDR3 contains 15 residues. CDR3 nucleotide sequence: TGTGCCAGCAGCCAAAGCCCGGACATCCGAAACACCATATATTTT. Protein: CASSQSPDIRNTIYF.

This clone occurred once. The chain joins TRBV2 to TRBJ2-7; D gene unclear. V was pared by 2 bases and J by 3 bases, with 5 bases between. Germline V gene data show CDR1 as SNHLY and CDR2 as FYNNEI. CDR3 size: 12 residues. CDR3 DNA: TGTGCCAGCAGTGAACCTCGCTACGAGCAGTACTTC. Protein sequence: CASSEPRYEQYF.

The chain recombines TRBV7-9 with TRBJ1-2; TRBD1 might be the D (6 bases). The germline V gene encodes CDR1 SEHNR and CDR2 FQNEAQ (reference sequence). Trimming removed 5 bases at V and 7 bases at J, with 14 bases between. The CDR3 covers 13 residues. The CDR3 sequence is CASSQGGGRGYTF. DNA of the CDR3: TGTGCCAGCAGCCAAGGAGGGGGTCGTGGCTACACCTTC. Full variable domain (outside the CDR3, taken from reference TRBV7-9 and TRBJ1-2): DTGVSQNPRHKITKRGQNVTFRCDPISEHNRLYWYRQTLGQGPEFLTYFQNEAQLEKSRLLSDRFSAERPKGSFSTLEIQRTEQGDSAMYLCASSQGGGRGYTFGSGTRLTVV.

DNA for the CDR3: TGTGCCAGCACCACAGGGGTCTACGAGCAGTACTTC. Protein sequence: CASTTGVYEQYF. The V and J genes are TRBV2 and TRBJ2-7, with 7 bases lining up with TRBD1. There are 12 residues in the CDR3. J lost 3 bases, V lost 7 bases, and 3 bases had no gene match. Germline CDR1 and CDR2: SNHLY and FYNNEI.

V is TRBV2 and J is TRBJ1-4; D call uncertain. The CDR3 is made up of 15 amino acids. Germline CDR1 reads SNHLY; CDR2 reads FYNNEI. Trimming removed 6 bases from V and 8 bases from J, with 19 bases in between. Written as DNA, the CDR3 is TGTGCCAGCAGAGACCCACGGATGTTTGGCGAAAAACTGTTTTTT. As protein: CASRDPRMFGEKLFF.

The chain carries TRBV6-4 and TRBJ1-4; D might be TRBD1 (5 bases). The CDR3 length is 12 residues. Germline-derived CDR1 and CDR2 are MRHNA and SNTAGT. Trimming removed 11 bases from V and 8 bases from J, with 15 bases in between. The CDR3 bases are TGTGCCGGACTCGGGACGGAAGAAAAACTGTTTTTT. Protein sequence: CAGLGTEEKLFF.

This sequence joins TRBV7-3 and TRBJ2-1; TRBD1 agrees at 11 bases. The length of the CDR3 is 15 residues. V dropped 6 bases and J dropped 9; count of bases not matched to a gene: 10. The germline gives CDR1 SGHTA, CDR2 FQGTGA. Written as DNA, the CDR3 is TGTGCCAGCAGTCCCCGGGACAGGGGGTCTAGTGAGCAGTTCTTC. This codes for CASSPRDRGSSEQFF. The full variable domain, with the rest looked up from reference TRBV7-3 and TRBJ2-1, is GAGVSQTPSNKVTEKGKYVELRCDPISGHTALYWYRQSLGQGPEFLIYFQGTGAADDSGLPNDRFFAVRPEGSVSTLKIQRTERGDSAVYLCASSPRDRGSSEQFFGPGTRLTVL.

The sample holds a few counts of this clone. The V and J genes are TRBV9 and TRBJ2-3, with 7 bases fitting TRBD2. Trimming removed 4 bases from V and 1 base from J; junction bases left unmatched: 9. Germline assignment: CDR1 SGDLS and CDR2 YYNGEE. The CDR3 is 16 residues long. CDR3 nucleotides: TGTGCCAGCAGCCCGCGATCGGGAGGAGGCACAGATACGCAGTATTTT. Translated: CASSPRSGGGTDTQYF. The full variable domain, completed using reference TRBV9 and TRBJ2-3, is DSGVTQTPKHLITATGQRVTLRCSPRSGDLSVYWYQQSLDQGLQFLIQYYNGEERAKGNILERFSAQQFPDLHSELNLSSLELGDSALYFCASSPRSGGGTDTQYFGPGTRLTVL.

This clone was counted a single time. J is TRBJ1-4 and V is TRBV6-5; 8 nucleotides align to TRBD1. The CDR3 runs 13 residues. The germline V gene has CDR1 MNHEY and CDR2 SVGAGI. V trimming: 4 bases; J trimming: 7 bases; junction bases outside the gene matches: 2. CDR3 coding DNA: TGTGCCAGCAGTTGGGGACAGGCTGAAAAACTGTTTTTT. Translating it yields CASSWGQAEKLFF.

The chain joins TRBV7-3 to TRBJ2-7; TRBD1 is a possible D gene (6 bases). The V gene's germline CDR1 is SGHTA and CDR2 FQGTGA. CDR3 length equals 13 residues. The V gene lost 1 base and the J gene lost 5 bases, with 9 bases spanning the gap. CDR3 sequence (DNA): TGTGCCAGCAGCTTAAACAGGGAGCACGAGCAGTACTTC. Translating it yields CASSLNREHEQYF.

The chain couples TRBV5-5 to TRBJ2-2; 9 bases match TRBD2. This CDR3 contains 17 residues. V shed 0 bases, J shed 6 bases, and the junction held 9 bases outside the gene matches. Germline loops: CDR1 SGHKS, CDR2 YYEKEE (reference sequence). CDR3 loop: CASSLVRLAGLSGELFF. Here the CDR3 DNA reads TGTGCCAGCAGCTTGGTTCGGCTAGCGGGGTTGTCCGGGGAGCTGTTTTTT. The variable domain in full, with the rest retrieved from reference TRBV5-5 and TRBJ2-2, is DAGVTQSPTHLIKTRGQQVTLRCSPISGHKSVSWYQQVLGQGPQFIFQYYEKEERGRGNFPDRFSARQFPNYSSELNVNALLLGDSALYLCASSLVRLAGLSGELFFGEGSRLTVL.